A selection of T cell receptor beta chains follows, all from one sample in a study of T cell repertoires in cytomegalovirus infection. Each CDR3 protein is one row after TCRdb ran MiXCR on the reads. The sample holds around 900,000 distinct CDR3 sequences, about 33% seen once. These receptors are not linked to any known antigen. Material: cultured CD8+ T cells from PBMCs, obtained from culture after CMV antigen stimulation. These receptors originate from a human donor in good health (CMV status not recorded). Some clones in this sample may be carry-over from other donors' samples. Each CDR3 is given with its conserved first and last residue. A D gene is named only where the DNA matches it firmly. A row's size may be missing; if present it is once, few, many or a size class.

>TRBJ1-2|TRBV12-3/TRBV12-4|NA|few
TGTGCCAGCAGTTCCGACAGCCACTATGGCTACACCTTC
CASSSDSHYGYTF
>TRBJ1-4|TRBV13|NA|NA
TGTGCCAGCAGCGCCACAGGGAAGGATGAAAAACTGTTTTTT
CASSATGKDEKLFF
>TRBJ1-1|TRBV7-6|NA|NA
TGTGCCAGCAGCCATAAGGCGGTCTCGGGGGAAGCTTTCTTT
CASSHKAVSGEAFF
>TRBJ2-5|TRBV7-9|NA|few
TGTGCCAGCAGCCCTAGATACAGTCTTGAGACCCAGTACTTC
CASSPRYSLETQYF
>TRBJ2-5|TRBV7-3|TRBD2|NA
TGTGCCAGCAGCTTACTGCGGGGGGGCGTTGAGACCCAGTACTTC
CASSLLRGGVETQYF
>TRBJ2-1|TRBV4-1|TRBD1|few
TGCGCCAGCAGCCAAGCGCTAACAGGGGGCAATGAGCAGTTCTTC
CASSQALTGGNEQFF
>TRBJ1-2|TRBV6-1|TRBD1|NA
TGTGCCAGCAGGGCCGGACAGGGAACTAACTATGGCTACACCTTC
CASRAGQGTNYGYTF
>TRBJ1-2|TRBV10-2|NA|few
TGCGCCACCGGGACTACAACTAACTATGGCTACACCTTC
CATGTTTNYGYTF
>TRBJ2-5|TRBV6-1|TRBD2|NA
TGTGCCAGCAGACGACTAGCGGGGGGGCCGTATGAGACCCAGTACTTC
CASRRLAGGPYETQYF
>TRBJ2-5|TRBV12-3/TRBV12-4|NA|many
TGTGCCAGCAGCTTGGGGGTGGGAGAGACCCAGTACTTC
CASSLGVGETQYF
>TRBJ1-2|TRBV9|NA|once
TGTGCCAGCAGCGGTGGGGGGTCAGAAAAAAACTATGGCTACACCTTC
CASSGGGSEKNYGYTF
>TRBJ2-3|TRBV12-3/TRBV12-4|TRBD2|NA
TGTGTCGTCCCCGGACTAGCGGGGGGACTTAGCACAGATACGCAGTATTTT
CVVPGLAGGLSTDTQYF
>TRBJ1-5|TRBV12-3/TRBV12-4|NA|NA
TGTGCCAGCAGTTTAAGCGCAGGTGGGGATTTTTATAGCAATCAGCCCCAGCATTTT
CASSLSAGGDFYSNQPQHF
>TRBJ2-1|TRBV5-6|NA|NA
TGTGCCAGCAGCTTGGGCGGTCCAATAGACAATGAGCAGTTCTTC
CASSLGGPIDNEQFF
>TRBJ1-1|TRBV27|TRBD1|NA
TGTGCCAGCAGTTCCACTAGGGGACAGGGGTCGGCCACTGAAGCTTTCTTT
CASSSTRGQGSATEAFF
>TRBJ2-7|TRBV29-1|TRBD1|NA
TGCAGCGTACTGACAGGGGACAACTCCTACGAGCAGTACTTC
CSVLTGDNSYEQYF
>TRBJ1-1|TRBV7-2|TRBD1|many
TGTGCCAGCAGCTTAAAATTGAGACAGGGGGCGACTGAAGCTTTCTTT
CASSLKLRQGATEAFF
>TRBJ2-3|TRBV7-8|NA|many
TGTGCCAGCAGCCTTGGGCCGAGCACAGATACGCAGTATTTT
CASSLGPSTDTQYF
>TRBJ2-4|TRBV4-1|NA|NA
TGCGCCAGCAGCCAAGGACAGAGGGACATTCAGTACTTC
CASSQGQRDIQYF
>TRBJ2-1|TRBV14|NA|NA
TGTGCCAGCAGCCAAGACGGATTTGGGGTCCACAATGAGCAGTTCTTC
CASSQDGFGVHNEQFF
>TRBJ2-5|TRBV24-1|TRBD2|NA
TGTGCCACCAGTACTAGCGGGCATCAAGAGACCCAGTACTTC
CATSTSGHQETQYF
>TRBJ2-7|TRBV12-3/TRBV12-4|NA|NA
TGTGCCAGCAGTTGGGCGGGGTACGAGCAGTACTTC
CASSWAGYEQYF
>TRBJ1-5|TRBV7-9|NA|many
TGTGCCAGCAGCCCCGAGGGGGGCCAGAATCAGCCCCAGCATTTT
CASSPEGGQNQPQHF
>TRBJ2-2|TRBV7-9|TRBD1|few
TGTGCCAGCAGCTTACCCCCCCCGGGACAGGGGGCATCGAACACCGGGGAGCTGTTTTTT
CASSLPPPGQGASNTGELFF
>TRBJ1-2|TRBV29-1|NA|few
TGCAGCGTTGAAGTGAAAGATGGCTACACCTTC
CSVEVKDGYTF
>TRBJ2-1|TRBV5-1|TRBD1|many
TGTGCCAGCAGCCTCGGACAGGGGACGTACAATGAGCAGTTCTTC
CASSLGQGTYNEQFF
>TRBJ2-1|TRBV4-1|TRBD1|few
TGCGCCAGCAGCCAAGGCCCCGGCGCCGACAGGGGGGAGTTCTTC
CASSQGPGADRGEFF
>TRBJ2-3|TRBV27|NA|many
TGTGCCAGCAGCTTAGGTGGCTTCACAGATACGCAGTATTTT
CASSLGGFTDTQYF
>TRBJ2-5|TRBV7-6|NA|once
TGTGCCAGCAGCCGTATCCCAGAGACCCAGTACTTC
CASSRIPETQYF
>TRBJ2-1|TRBV4-2|TRBD2|NA
TGTGCCAGCAGCCCGACTAGCGGGGGGACGGGTGAGCAGTTCTTC
CASSPTSGGTGEQFF
>TRBJ2-3|TRBV5-1|NA|NA
TGCGCCAGCAGCTTGTATCGCGCCAGCTTGGTAACTACAGATACGCAGTATTTT
CASSLYRASLVTTDTQYF
>TRBJ2-7|TRBV7-6|NA|NA
TGTGCCAGCAGCTCCGGGACACTGGCCTACGAGCAGTACTTC
CASSSGTLAYEQYF
>TRBJ1-2|TRBV29-1|NA|NA
TGCAGCGTTGAAACTCGGGTTGGCTACACCTTC
CSVETRVGYTF
>TRBJ2-1|TRBV7-6|NA|NA
TGTGCCAGCAGTGGACAGAACAATGAGCAGTTCTTC
CASSGQNNEQFF
>TRBJ1-2|TRBV6-6|NA|NA
TGTGCCAGCAGGGGGAACTATGGCTACACCTTC
CASRGNYGYTF
>TRBJ2-5|TRBV7-6|NA|few
TGTGCCAGCAGCTTAGGGGGATTCCCCCGGGAGACCCAGTACTTC
CASSLGGFPRETQYF
>TRBJ2-3|TRBV12-3/TRBV12-4|TRBD1|NA
TGTGCCAGCAGGTCCCAGGGGGAAGGCACAGATACGCAGTATTTT
CASRSQGEGTDTQYF
>TRBJ2-1|TRBV3-1|TRBD1|few
TGTGCCAGCAGCCAGTCCCGCCAGGGGGCTCTCCCCTACAATGAGCAGTTCTTC
CASSQSRQGALPYNEQFF
>TRBJ1-2|TRBV24-1|NA|few
TGTGCCACCAGTGACAAGGGTCAGGGTGGCTACACCTTC
CATSDKGQGGYTF
>TRBJ1-5|TRBV20-1|TRBD1|NA
TGCAGTGCTCACCCCGGGACAGCCTTTTATAGCAATCAGCCCCAGCATTTT
CSAHPGTAFYSNQPQHF